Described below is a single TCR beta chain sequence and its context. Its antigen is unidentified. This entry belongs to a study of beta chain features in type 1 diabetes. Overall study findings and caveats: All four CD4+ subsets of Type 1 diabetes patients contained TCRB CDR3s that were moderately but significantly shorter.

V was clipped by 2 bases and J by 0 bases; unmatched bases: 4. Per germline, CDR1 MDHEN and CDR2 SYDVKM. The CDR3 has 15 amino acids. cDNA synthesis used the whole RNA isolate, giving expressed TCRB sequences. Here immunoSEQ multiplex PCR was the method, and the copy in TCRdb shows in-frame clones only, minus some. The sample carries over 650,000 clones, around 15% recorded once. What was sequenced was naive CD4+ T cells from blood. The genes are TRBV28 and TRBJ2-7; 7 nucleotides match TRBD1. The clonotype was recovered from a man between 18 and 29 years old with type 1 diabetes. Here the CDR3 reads CASSLATGASYEQYF. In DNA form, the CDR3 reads TGTGCCAGCAGTTTAGCCACAGGGGCCTCCTACGAGCAGTACTTC.